This T cell receptor beta chain originates from a study of shared clonotypes between healthy human individuals. General study findings and limits: Memory subsets had estimated richness that was generally smaller than that of naive subsets.

CDR3 length equals 17 residues. Looked up from germline, CDR1 is MNHEY and CDR2 is SMNVEV (reference sequence). V shed 1 base and J shed 2 bases, with 14 bases lying between them. The table came from immunoSEQ multiplex PCR; TCRdb's copy has only in-frame clones and leaves some out. The sample contains about 1.5 million clones, nearly 99% of which appear only once. As concerns this clone: The antigen remains undetermined.

Material for sequencing was naive CD4+ T cells sorted from blood. The subset here: CD45RA+ positively selected. The chain combines TRBV27 with TRBJ2-2, with D possibly matching TRBD2 (5 bases). This clonotype originated in a man aged 30-40 years in good health. CDR3 sequence: CASSLLSGLPNTGELFF. The CDR3 DNA sequence: TGTGCCAGCAGTTTATTGTCCGGACTGCCAAACACCGGGGAGCTGTTTTTT.